These T cell receptor beta chains were read from a single sample in a study of CXCR3-negative and CXCR3-positive naive CD8 T cells. TCRdb re-called the 5' RACE reads and gives one entry per CDR3 protein, without DNA. This sample's clone table lists about 92,000 distinct CDR3 sequences. The sequencing input was naive CXCR3+ CD8+ T cells from blood. These receptors all come from a human donor in good health. Some clones in this sample may be carry-over from other donors' samples. Both conserved end residues are part of each CDR3.

V	J	CDR3
TRBV7-9	TRBJ2-5	CASSLGPRETQYF
TRBV29-1	TRBJ1-3	CSVGGDSIGNTIYF
TRBV9	TRBJ2-7	CASSPEPDSPYEQYF
TRBV6-5	TRBJ2-3	CASKDLRRGIADTQYF
TRBV12-3/TRBV12-4	TRBJ2-1	CASSLGEGRQAHFKFF
TRBV12-3/TRBV12-4	TRBJ2-7	CASSHNYEQYF
TRBV29-1	TRBJ2-5	CSVEGLGDETQYF
TRBV29-1	TRBJ2-1	CSVTSGRAPEQFF
TRBV19	TRBJ2-1	CASSIDLAGGGNEQFF
TRBV27	TRBJ2-3	CASSQWDRSTDTQYF
TRBV13	TRBJ1-5	CASSLGGKVPFEPQHF
TRBV29-1	TRBJ1-1	CSVEDLQGEVFF
TRBV6-1	TRBJ1-1	CASSTGSTEAFF
TRBV6-2/TRBV6-3	TRBJ2-1	CASSHIVAASYNEQFF
TRBV28	TRBJ2-5	CASSIRGLETQYF
TRBV28	TRBJ1-1	CASSFGRSTEAFF
TRBV15	TRBJ2-1	CATSRESSYNEQFF
TRBV12-3/TRBV12-4	TRBJ1-1	CASRDGANTEAFF
TRBV19	TRBJ1-6	CASSVDGESSYNSPLHF
TRBV5-6	TRBJ2-1	CASSTFRGLQFF
TRBV5-1	TRBJ1-2	CASSSGTGYGGYTF
TRBV12-3/TRBV12-4	TRBJ2-7	CASSTTVYEQYF
TRBV24-1	TRBJ2-2	CATSHGLGETGELFF
TRBV7-2	TRBJ1-2	CASSLRWGDGYTF
TRBV20-1	TRBJ1-1	CSARSAETNTEAFF
TRBV28	TRBJ2-5	CASSSPGLAGLQETPYF
TRBV6-2/TRBV6-3	TRBJ1-1	CASEGQMNTEAFF
TRBV6-1	TRBJ2-7	CASSYVGSNYEQYF
TRBV19	TRBJ2-1	CASSIVSTYNEQFF
TRBV27	TRBJ2-3	CASFPGGGALRGRDTQYF
TRBV20-1	TRBJ1-1	CSARWTGAKAFF
TRBV19	TRBJ1-1	CASSISGAEAFF
TRBV27	TRBJ1-2	CASSTGTGQGYTF
TRBV9	TRBJ2-1	CASSTRGYDEQFF
TRBV12-3/TRBV12-4	TRBJ2-5	CASSRRGAQETQYF
TRBV5-1	TRBJ2-2	CASSPTQTGLITGELFF
TRBV27	TRBJ1-5	CASSTQGQHQPQHF
TRBV14	TRBJ2-1	CASSQLAGGPLNEQFF
TRBV11-2	TRBJ2-1	CASSFGGQGSDEQFF
TRBV3-1	TRBJ2-1	CASSQDGLGLAGQFF
TRBV28	TRBJ1-3	CASSPYDSPSGNTIYF
TRBV7-9	TRBJ2-7	CASSLMQAQGARTFSSYEQYF
TRBV9	TRBJ2-1	CASSVTGLSYNEQFF
TRBV21-1	TRBJ1-2	CASSGHGEATF
TRBV4-3	TRBJ2-1	CASSQDTLGGSYNEQFF
TRBV25-1	TRBJ2-7	CAISRTGVSEQYF
TRBV6-5	TRBJ2-7	CASSYSTGGVYEQYF
TRBV7-6	TRBJ1-1	CASSPASAEAFF
TRBV19	TRBJ2-7	CATRTGFYEQYF
TRBV28	TRBJ1-1	CASSRGHTNTEAFF